The T cell receptor (beta chain) described here comes from a study of T cells in Graves' hyperthyroidism and ophthalmopathy. TCR beta CDR3 region amplification was performed from RNA transcripts. TCR CDR3 underwent first-round RT-PCR with the HTBI primer set. TCRdb re-analysed the multiplex PCR reads in MiXCR, keeping a single row per CDR3 protein. The table shows 650,000 to 850,000 distinct CDR3 sequences, with roughly a sixth occurring only once. There are 14 residues in the CDR3. Deletions cut 11 bases from V and 6 bases from J, with 17 bases between. From germline, CDR1 is MNHEY and CDR2 SMNVEV (reference sequence).

The specimen was blood. The chain has TRBV27 and TRBJ1-6; D may be TRBD1 (5 bases). The clonotype originates from a woman aged 45-60 years with Graves' hyperthyroidism that later progressed to Graves' ophthalmopathy. CDR3: CASWDGRGNSPLHF. The CDR3 DNA reads TGTGCCTCCTGGGACGGTAGGGGTAATTCACCCCTCCACTTT.